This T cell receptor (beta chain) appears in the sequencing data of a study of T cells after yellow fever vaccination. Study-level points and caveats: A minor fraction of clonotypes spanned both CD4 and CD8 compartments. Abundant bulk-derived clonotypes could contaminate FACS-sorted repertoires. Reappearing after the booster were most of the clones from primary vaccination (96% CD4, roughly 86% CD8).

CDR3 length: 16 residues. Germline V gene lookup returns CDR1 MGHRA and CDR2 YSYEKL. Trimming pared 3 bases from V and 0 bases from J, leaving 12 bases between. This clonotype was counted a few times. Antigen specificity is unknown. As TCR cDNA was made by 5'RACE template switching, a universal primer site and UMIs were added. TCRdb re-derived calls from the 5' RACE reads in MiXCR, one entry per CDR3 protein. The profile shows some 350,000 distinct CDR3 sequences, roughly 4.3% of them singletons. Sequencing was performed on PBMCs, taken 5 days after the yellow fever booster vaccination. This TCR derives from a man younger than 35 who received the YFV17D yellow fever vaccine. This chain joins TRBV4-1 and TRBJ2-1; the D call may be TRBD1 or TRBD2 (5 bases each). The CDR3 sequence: CASSQGPGTSYNEQFF. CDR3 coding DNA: TGCGCCAGCAGCCAGGGTCCCGGGACCTCCTACAATGAGCAGTTCTTC.